This TCR beta chain was recovered during a study of T cell responses to AZD1222 COVID-19 vaccine. Measured with immunoSEQ multiplex PCR; TCRdb has only the in-frame clones, and not every one. This repertoire shows around 160,000 clones, more than 85% found once; its top ten account for 1.4%. With 6 bases removed from V and 0 bases from J, the gap between germline ends came to 10 bases. Germline CDR1 and CDR2: KGHDR and SFDVKD. CDR3 length equals 15 residues. This specimen was peripheral blood, taken on day 0 of AZD1222 vaccination. The TCR originated in an adult in good health. The chain uses TRBV24-1 and TRBJ2-2; the D gene is possibly TRBD1 (5 bases). The DNA for the CDR3 is TGTGCCACCAGTCTACAGGAATCGAACACCGGGGAGCTGTTTTTT. It encodes CATSLQESNTGELFF.